The rows below give T cell receptor beta chains drawn from one sample of a study of blood T cell repertoires in COVID-19. The protocol was immunoSEQ multiplex PCR, while the TCRdb copy is restricted to in-frame clones and leaves out a portion. This sample has around 130,000 clones, with more than 80% found just once. Sequenced material: peripheral blood. The receptors were gathered from a human donor in a cohort sampled during active COVID-19. Each CDR3 is given with its conserved first and last residue. D genes are given only for firm matches. Clone sizes are given selectively: once, few, many, or a class where the clone is expanded.

>TRBV5-6|once|TRBJ2-1|NA
TGTGCCAGCAGCTTGGTCTTAGCGGAAAATGAGCAGTTCTTC
CASSLVLAENEQFF
>TRBV15|once|TRBJ2-7|NA
TGTGCCACCAGTTGGCAACCGGGGGACGAGCAGTACTTC
CATSWQPGDEQYF
>TRBV6-5|NA|TRBJ1-2|NA
TGTGCCAGCAGCCCCGCCCTTGCTAACTTTGGCTACACCTTC
CASSPALANFGYTF
>TRBV4-2|once|TRBJ1-1|NA
TGTGCCAGCAGGGCAGGGAGCGGGGAGACCAACACTGAAGCTTTCTTT
CASRAGSGETNTEAFF
>TRBV30|once|TRBJ2-1|TRBD2
TGTGCCTGGAGCCTAGCGGGAGTCAATGAGCAGTTCTTC
CAWSLAGVNEQFF
>TRBV9|NA|TRBJ1-4|NA
TGTGCCAGCAGCGTAGGGGCGATGGGGGGAAAACTGTTTTTT
CASSVGAMGGKLFF
>TRBV19|NA|TRBJ1-2|NA
TGTGCCAGTAGTATCGAAATACGGACAGTCTCTCATGGCTACACCTTC
CASSIEIRTVSHGYTF
>TRBV7-6|NA|TRBJ1-6|TRBD1
TGTGCCAGCAGCCACAGACAGGGTGGATCACCCCTCCACTTT
CASSHRQGGSPLHF
>TRBV29-1|NA|TRBJ1-3|NA
TGCAGCGTTGTCCTTGGAAACACCATATATTTT
CSVVLGNTIYF
>TRBV24-1|many|TRBJ1-5|NA
TGTGCCACCAGTGATCCCGGGAGGGGGAATAATCAGCCCCAGCATTTT
CATSDPGRGNNQPQHF
>TRBV12-3/TRBV12-4|NA|TRBJ2-7|TRBD1
TGTGCCAGCAGCCGGACAGGGGTGGAGCAGTACTTC
CASSRTGVEQYF
>TRBV4-1|NA|TRBJ1-5|NA
TGCGCCAGCAGCCCCGACCCGGGGAGGCGGCAGCCCCAGCATTTT
CASSPDPGRRQPQHF
>TRBV4-3|NA|TRBJ2-1|TRBD2
TGCGCCAGCAGCCAATCAGGGACTATACACAATGAGCAGTTCTTC
CASSQSGTIHNEQFF
>TRBV19|NA|TRBJ1-5|NA
TGTGCCAGTACGGTATCCTACAGGAGCAATCAGCCCCAGCATTTT
CASTVSYRSNQPQHF
>TRBV13|NA|TRBJ2-1|TRBD1
TGTGCCAGCACAGGGGGCGCGGGGAATGAGCAGTTCTTC
CASTGGAGNEQFF
>TRBV5-1|NA|TRBJ2-1|TRBD1
TGCGCCAGCTCCCAGGCGGGACAGGGAATAGGGGAGCAGTTCTTC
CASSQAGQGIGEQFF
>TRBV19|NA|TRBJ1-5|TRBD1
TGTGCCAGTAGACGCCCCGGGACAGGCCCCAATCAGCCCCAGCATTTT
CASRRPGTGPNQPQHF
>TRBV7-2|once|TRBJ2-1|TRBD1
TGTGCCAGCAGCTTAACCGGGACAGGGGGGCACAATGAGCAGTTCTTC
CASSLTGTGGHNEQFF
>TRBV19|NA|TRBJ1-5|TRBD1
TGTGCCAGTAGTTTACAGGGGAGAGATCAGCCCCAGCATTTT
CASSLQGRDQPQHF
>TRBV7-2|NA|TRBJ1-1|NA
TGTGCCAGCAGCTTGAGCAGGGTGAACACTGAAGCTTTCTTT
CASSLSRVNTEAFF
>TRBV9|NA|TRBJ1-1|TRBD1
TGTGCCAGCAGCCCCTGGACAGGTCTCGTTACTGAAGCTTTCTTT
CASSPWTGLVTEAFF
>TRBV14|NA|TRBJ2-1|NA
TGTGCCAGCAGCCAAGATATCTTCAATGAGCAGTTCTTC
CASSQDIFNEQFF
>TRBV9|NA|TRBJ1-5|NA
TGTGCCAGCAGCGTAAGGCCTGCCGTTAGGAGGGGCAATCAGCCCCAGCATTTT
CASSVRPAVRRGNQPQHF
>TRBV12-5|NA|TRBJ1-5|TRBD1
TGTGCTAGTGGTCAGGGACAGGGGTATCAGCCCCAGCATTTT
CASGQGQGYQPQHF
>TRBV6-1|NA|TRBJ1-2|NA
TGTGCCAGCAGTGAAGGCCGGGGGATCAGTGGCTACACCTTC
CASSEGRGISGYTF
>TRBV7-8|NA|TRBJ1-4|TRBD1
TGTGCCAGCAGCCGAGGGGGCTCTGGTGGGAAACTGTTTTTT
CASSRGGSGGKLFF